The clone carrying this T cell receptor (beta chain) was counted between two and nine times. The antigen is not known. V lost 3 bases and J 2 bases, leaving 14 bases between the germline ends. The germline V gene encodes CDR1 LNHDA and CDR2 SQIVND (reference sequence). CDR3 length: 16 amino acids. The repertoire was sequenced with immunoSEQ multiplex PCR; TCRdb's copy has only in-frame clones and lacks some. Of approximately 140,000 clones in the sample, around 85% are singletons; the top ten hold approximately 3%. The sample comes from a study of cytomegalovirus exposure and HLA in healthy donors. The study's findings and limits: First-cohort TCR clusters tended to co-occur in the roughly 120 validation repertoires, a later analysis found.

The receptor comes from a man aged 18 to 35 in good health and CMV-seronegative. This chain joins TRBV19 and TRBJ1-5, with a possible D match to TRBD1 (6 bases). Sequenced material: PBMCs. The CDR3 DNA is TGTGCCAGTAGTATCACGGGGACAAGGGGCAATCAGCCCCAGCATTTT. It yields the protein CASSITGTRGNQPQHF.